Only a few counts were recorded for the clone carrying this TCR beta chain. This specimen belongs to a study of blood T cell repertoires in COVID-19. Study overall: Acute-phase and convalescent COVID-19 samples originated in the United States, Italy and Spain.

TCRdb's copy holds only in-frame clones and misses some; the assay was immunoSEQ multiplex PCR. The sample has more than 120,000 clones; around 86% are singletons. V shed 11 bases and J shed 7 bases, with 21 bases lying between them. The CDR3 spans 13 residues. The germline gives CDR1 SGHVS, CDR2 FQNEAQ. The V call is TRBV7-8, the J call TRBJ2-7; TRBD1 is a possible D gene (5 bases). The sequencing input was peripheral blood. This TCR derives from a man aged 50 to 59 who had recovered from COVID-19. The CDR3 bases are TGTGCCGGAGCTTTGGGGCTGGCCGGGGAGCAGTACTTC. Translating it yields CAGALGLAGEQYF.